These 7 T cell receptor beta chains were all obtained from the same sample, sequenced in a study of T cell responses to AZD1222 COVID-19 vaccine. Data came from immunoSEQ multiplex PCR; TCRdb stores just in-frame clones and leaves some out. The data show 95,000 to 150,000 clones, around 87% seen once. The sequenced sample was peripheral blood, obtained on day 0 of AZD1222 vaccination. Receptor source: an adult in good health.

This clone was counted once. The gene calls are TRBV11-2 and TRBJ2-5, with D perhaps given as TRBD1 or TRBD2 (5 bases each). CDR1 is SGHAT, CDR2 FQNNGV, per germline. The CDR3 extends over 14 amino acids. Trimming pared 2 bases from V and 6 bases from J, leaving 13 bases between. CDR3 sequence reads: CASSLLPQGQTQYF. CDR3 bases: TGTGCCAGCAGCTTACTCCCCCAGGGACAGACCCAGTACTTC.

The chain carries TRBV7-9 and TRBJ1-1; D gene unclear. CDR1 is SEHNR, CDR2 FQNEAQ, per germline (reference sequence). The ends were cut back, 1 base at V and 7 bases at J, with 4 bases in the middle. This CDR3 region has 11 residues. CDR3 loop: CASSLGSEAFF. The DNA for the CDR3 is TGTGCCAGCAGCTTAGGAAGTGAAGCTTTCTTT.

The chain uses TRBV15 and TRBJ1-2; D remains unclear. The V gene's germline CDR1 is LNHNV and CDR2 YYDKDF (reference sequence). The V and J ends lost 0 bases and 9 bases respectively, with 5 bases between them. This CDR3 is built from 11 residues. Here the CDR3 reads CATSRDLSYTF. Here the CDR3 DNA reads TGTGCCACCAGCAGAGATCTCAGCTACACCTTC.

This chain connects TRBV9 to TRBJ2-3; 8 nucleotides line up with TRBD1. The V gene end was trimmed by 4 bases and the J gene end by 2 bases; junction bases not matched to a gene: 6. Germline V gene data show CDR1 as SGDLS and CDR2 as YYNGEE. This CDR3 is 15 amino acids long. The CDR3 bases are TGTGCCAGCAGCCCAGGGGGCCGAGACACAGATACGCAGTATTTT. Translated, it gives CASSPGGRDTDTQYF.

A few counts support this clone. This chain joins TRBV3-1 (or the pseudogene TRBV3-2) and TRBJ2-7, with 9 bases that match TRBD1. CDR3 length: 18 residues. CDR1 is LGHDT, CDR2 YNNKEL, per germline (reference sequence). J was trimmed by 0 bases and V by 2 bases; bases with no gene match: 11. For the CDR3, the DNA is TGTGCCAGCAGCCAACCTCCGGGGACAGGGCATACCTCCTACGAGCAGTACTTC. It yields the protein CASSQPPGTGHTSYEQYF.

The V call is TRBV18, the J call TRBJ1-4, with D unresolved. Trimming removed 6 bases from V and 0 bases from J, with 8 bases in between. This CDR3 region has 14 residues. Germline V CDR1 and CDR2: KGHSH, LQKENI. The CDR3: CASSPTPTNEKLFF. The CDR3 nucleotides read TGTGCCAGCTCGCCCACGCCAACTAATGAAAAACTGTTTTTT. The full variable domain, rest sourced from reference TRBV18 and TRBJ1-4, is NAGVMQNPRHLVRRRGQEARLRCSPMKGHSHVYWYRQLPEEGLKFMVYLQKENIIDESGMPKERFSAEFPKEGPSILRIQQVVRGDSAAYFCASSPTPTNEKLFFGSGTQLSVL.

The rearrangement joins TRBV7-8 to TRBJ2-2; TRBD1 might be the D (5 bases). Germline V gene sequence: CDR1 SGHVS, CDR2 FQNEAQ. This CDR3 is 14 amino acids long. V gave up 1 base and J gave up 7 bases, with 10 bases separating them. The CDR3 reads CASSLVVQDGELFF. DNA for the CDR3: TGTGCCAGCAGCTTAGTTGTACAGGACGGGGAGCTGTTTTTT.